The 17 T cell receptor beta chains below come from one sample, sequenced in a study of shared T cell receptors in the human thymus. Sequenced by immunoSEQ multiplex PCR; TCRdb stores in-frame clones only, minus some. The table shows 72,000 or so clones, with about 95% occurring only once. The sequenced sample was thymocytes. Source of these receptors: a human donor.

The rearrangement uses TRBV9 and TRBJ1-2; 8 bases agree with TRBD1. Germline V lookup: CDR1 SGDLS, CDR2 YYNGEE. The CDR3 is 16 residues long. The V and J ends lost 4 bases and 4 bases, in that order; junction bases with no gene match: 12. In DNA, the CDR3 is TGTGCCAGCAGCCCCTCCGGGACAGGTCTTTCCTATGGCTACACCTTC. Its protein is CASSPSGTGLSYGYTF. Together with reference TRBV9 and TRBJ1-2, the CDR3 gives the full variable domain: DSGVTQTPKHLITATGQRVTLRCSPRSGDLSVYWYQQSLDQGLQFLIQYYNGEERAKGNILERFSAQQFPDLHSELNLSSLELGDSALYFCASSPSGTGLSYGYTFGSGTRLTVV.

The V and J genes are TRBV10-3 and TRBJ1-2; 7 bases are a match to TRBD1. Trimming cost V 0 bases and J 2 bases; bases outside gene matches: 9. CDR1 ENHRY and CDR2 SYGVKD come from the germline V gene. This CDR3 spans 17 amino acids. The CDR3 region is CAISESMSGGPNYGYTF. The CDR3 DNA is TGTGCCATCAGTGAGTCGATGTCAGGGGGACCAAACTATGGCTACACCTTC.

The V and J genes are TRBV7-2 and TRBJ1-5; D perhaps matches TRBD1 (5 bases). The V end lost 1 base, the J end lost 6 bases, and 7 bases lay between the germline ends. Per the germline V gene, CDR1 is SGHTA and CDR2 is FQGNSA. This CDR3 has 13 amino acids. CDR3 DNA: TGTGCCAGCAGCTTAGGGGGGTTTCAGCCCCAGCATTTT. Translation: CASSLGGFQPQHF.

The V call is TRBV19, the J call TRBJ2-1; 8 nucleotides match TRBD2. V lost 3 bases and J lost 9; bases outside the gene matches: 13. Per germline, CDR1 LNHDA and CDR2 SQIVND (reference sequence). This CDR3 contains 16 residues. In DNA, the CDR3 is TGTGCCAGTAGTATTCCCAGCGGGGGTACCGGCAGTGAGCAGTTCTTC. Translated, it gives CASSIPSGGTGSEQFF.

The chain combines TRBV5-6 with TRBJ2-2; 7 bases are shared with TRBD1. Germline V gene data show CDR1 as SGHDT and CDR2 as YYEEEE. This CDR3 contains 14 residues. J was trimmed by 8 bases and V by 4 bases; bases with no gene match: 8. In DNA form, the CDR3 reads TGTGCCAGCAGCCGGACGAACAGGGGTGGGGAGCTGTTTTTT. Translating it yields CASSRTNRGGELFF. Combining the CDR3 with reference TRBV5-6 and TRBJ2-2 gives the whole variable domain DAGVTQSPTHLIKTRGQQVTLRCSPKSGHDTVSWYQQALGQGPQFIFQYYEEEERQRGNFPDRFSGHQFPNYSSELNVNALLLGDSALYLCASSRTNRGGELFFGEGSRLTVL.

The gene calls are TRBV29-1 and TRBJ2-2; a weak D match, TRBD1 (6 bases). Germline assignment: CDR1 SQVTM and CDR2 ANQGSEA. This CDR3 region has 16 residues. Trimming took off 7 bases at V and 1 base at J, with 19 bases between the two ends. The CDR3: CSAKAGTLMNTGELFF. DNA of the CDR3: TGCAGCGCAAAAGCCGGGACACTAATGAACACCGGGGAGCTGTTTTTT.

The genes are TRBV7-9 and TRBJ2-2; 7 bases match TRBD1. CDR1 is SEHNR, CDR2 FQNEAQ, per germline (reference sequence). The CDR3 spans 16 residues. V lost 4 bases to trimming and J lost 4 bases; unmatched junction nucleotides: 9. The CDR3 region is CASSYWDRVGTGELFF. As DNA, the CDR3 is TGTGCCAGCAGCTACTGGGACAGAGTGGGCACCGGGGAGCTGTTTTTT.

J is TRBJ1-1 and V is TRBV12-5; 7 positions agree with TRBD1. CDR1 is LGHNT, CDR2 FRNRAP, per germline. The CDR3 length is 15 residues. V shed 4 bases, J shed 3 bases, and the junction held 8 bases outside the gene matches. CDR3 sequence reads: CASGSGSGQDTEAFF. CDR3 DNA: TGTGCTAGTGGTTCGGGATCCGGACAGGACACTGAAGCTTTCTTT.

The V gene is TRBV9, the J gene TRBJ2-3; TRBD2 matches at 8 bases. Germline V gives CDR1 SGDLS, CDR2 YYNGEE. V trimming: 5 bases; J trimming: 3 bases; junction bases outside the gene matches: 2. There are 13 residues in the CDR3. CDR3 DNA: TGTGCCAGCAGGCCGGGGGGGACAGATACGCAGTATTTT. Translated, it gives CASRPGGTDTQYF.

J is TRBJ1-6 and V is TRBV5-1; perhaps TRBD1 as D (5 bases). V lost 0 bases to trimming and J lost 9 bases, with 13 bases between them. The CDR3 spans 15 residues. Germline CDR1 and CDR2: SGHRS and YFSETQ. As DNA, the CDR3 is TGCGCCAGCAGCTTGGAAAGGGAGGGGAGTTCACCCCTCCACTTT. Its translation is CASSLEREGSSPLHF.

The rearrangement links TRBV27 to TRBJ2-7, with a weak D call TRBD1 (6 bases). This CDR3 has 15 amino acids. V lost 2 bases, J lost 2 bases, and 13 bases lay in between. Germline V gene data show CDR1 as MNHEY and CDR2 as SMNVEV (reference sequence). The CDR3 coding sequence is TGTGCCAGCAGTTTAAGGACAGATCCCACCTACGAGCAGTACTTC. This gives the protein CASSLRTDPTYEQYF.

The chain is built from TRBV5-6 and TRBJ2-7, with D perhaps matching TRBD1 or TRBD2 (6 bases each). This CDR3 is 15 amino acids long. The germline V gene has CDR1 SGHDT and CDR2 YYEEEE. V shed 4 bases and J shed 1 base, with 15 bases lying between them. In nucleotides, the CDR3 is TGTGCCAGCAGCAACACAGGGAGGTCGTCCTACGAGCAGTACTTC. It specifies CASSNTGRSSYEQYF.

The chain joins TRBV11-2 to TRBJ2-2; D assignment may be TRBD1 or TRBD2 (6 bases each). Per germline, CDR1 SGHAT and CDR2 FQNNGV. The CDR3 is 18 residues long. Trimming pared 5 bases from V and 6 bases from J, leaving 25 bases between. The CDR3 DNA reads TGTGCCAGCAGCCCAGGAAAGGAGAGAGGGGGGCAATCCGGGGAGCTGTTTTTT. This codes for CASSPGKERGGQSGELFF.

This chain connects TRBV4-2 to TRBJ1-4, with D maybe TRBD1 (5 bases). With 4 bases removed from V and 0 bases from J, the gap between germline ends came to 18 bases. This CDR3 comprises 18 residues. Germline values: CDR1 LGHNA, CDR2 YNFKEQ. The CDR3 DNA sequence: TGTGCCAGCAGCCCCTCGGGGACCTTATGTCCAACTAATGAAAAACTGTTTTTT. Translated: CASSPSGTLCPTNEKLFF.

The chain combines TRBV15 with TRBJ1-1; 7 bases agree with TRBD1. Trimming removed 5 bases from V and 5 bases from J; junction bases left unmatched: 5. The germline V gene encodes CDR1 LNHNV and CDR2 YYDKDF (reference sequence). The CDR3 contains 13 residues. CDR3 loop: CATSLQGWTEAFF. In DNA form, the CDR3 reads TGTGCCACCAGCCTACAGGGGTGGACTGAAGCTTTCTTT.

This chain links TRBV28 with TRBJ1-4; D not resolved. This CDR3 region has 18 residues. The V gene's germline CDR1 is MDHEN and CDR2 SYDVKM. V was trimmed by 6 bases and J by 7 bases, leaving 27 bases between them. The CDR3 nucleotides read TGTGCCAGCAGCCAGAACAGAAGTCCTACCCCAGTTGGTGAAAAACTGTTTTTT. Translating gives CASSQNRSPTPVGEKLFF.

V is TRBV19 and J is TRBJ1-2; D uncertain. Germline V gene lookup returns CDR1 LNHDA and CDR2 SQIVND (reference sequence). Trimming removed 0 bases from V and 6 bases from J, with 2 bases in between. The CDR3 is made up of 11 amino acids. CDR3 region: CASSIDHGYTF. The DNA for the CDR3 is TGTGCCAGTAGTATAGATCATGGCTACACCTTC.